The 9 T cell receptor beta chains presented below share a single source sample, sequenced in a study of T cells in localized non-small cell lung cancer. Libraries were prepared by immunoSEQ multiplex PCR; TCRdb keeps only in-frame clonotypes and omits some of them. The data show 15,000 to 20,000 clones, almost 85% seen once. The sequenced sample was peripheral blood, obtained before any cancer treatment. Receptors were obtained from a male donor aged 60 or over with stage I lung adenocarcinoma.

This clone was counted a few times. The chain links TRBV11-2 to TRBJ2-2, with D tentatively TRBD2 (5 bases). Germline lookup yields CDR1 SGHAT and CDR2 FQNNGV. The V end lost 3 bases, the J end lost 5 bases, and 7 bases lay between the germline ends. The CDR3 covers 13 residues. This chain's CDR3 is CASSFTGTGELFF. The CDR3 coding sequence is TGTGCCAGCAGCTTCACGGGGACCGGGGAGCTGTTTTTT.

The chain couples TRBV6-9 to TRBJ1-2; D perhaps matches TRBD1 (6 bases). The CDR3 length is 13 residues. Germline V gene data show CDR1 as MNHGY and CDR2 as SVAAGI. Trimming took off 6 bases at V and 3 bases at J, with 11 bases between the two ends. The CDR3 nucleotides are TGTGCCAGCAGGACACAGGGCTACTATGGCTACACCTTC. It is translated as CASRTQGYYGYTF.

V is TRBV14 and J is TRBJ1-6, with 8 nucleotides matching TRBD1. The CDR3 sequence is 16 residues long. The V gene end was trimmed by 5 bases and the J gene end by 3 bases; junction bases not matched to a gene: 6. Germline CDR1 reads SGHDN; CDR2 reads FVKESK. The CDR3 region is CASSRDRGGYNSPLHF. DNA for the CDR3: TGTGCCAGCAGCAGAGACAGGGGTGGCTATAATTCACCCCTCCACTTT.

This CDR3 reads CASSLVRQGGEQYF. As DNA, the CDR3 is TGTGCCAGCAGCTTAGTTAGGCAGGGCGGCGAGCAGTACTTC. The V gene is TRBV11-1, the J gene TRBJ2-7; D may be TRBD1 (5 bases). CDR1 is SGHAT, CDR2 FQDESV, per germline (reference sequence). The CDR3 runs 14 residues. Trimming shortened V by 1 base and J by 6 bases, and 13 bases separated the two germline ends.

The rearrangement uses TRBV2 and TRBJ2-1; D is tentatively TRBD1 or TRBD2 (5 bases each). Germline V CDR1 and CDR2: SNHLY, FYNNEI. Trimming left V 7 bases short and J 7 bases short, with 17 bases between. The length of the CDR3 is 14 residues. Written as DNA, the CDR3 is TGTGCCAGCACCATACTAGGGACCCTAAATGAGCAGTTCTTC. Translating gives CASTILGTLNEQFF.

The table lists this clone with a count of one. The rearrangement uses TRBV2 and TRBJ2-1; possibly TRBD2 for D (6 bases). Germline CDR1 SNHLY, CDR2 FYNNEI. Trimming left V 8 bases short and J 4 bases short, with 15 bases between. The CDR3 spans 14 residues. DNA for the CDR3: TGTGCCAGCGGGGTAGCGGACGTATACAATGAGCAGTTCTTC. Protein: CASGVADVYNEQFF. Complete variable domain (other parts from reference TRBV2 and TRBJ2-1): EPEVTQTPSHQVTQMGQEVILRCVPISNHLYFYWYRQILGQKVEFLVSFYNNEISEKSEIFDDQFSVERPDGSNFTLKIRSTKLEDSAMYFCASGVADVYNEQFFGPGTRLTVL.

The chain is built from TRBV7-8 and TRBJ1-1; D is uncertain. The V gene's germline CDR1 is SGHVS and CDR2 FQNEAQ. V was pared by 3 bases and J by 4 bases, with 15 bases between. The CDR3 totals 15 residues. CDR3 DNA: TGTGCCAGCAGCTTTGAGGGAGGGCGCGTCACTGAAGCTTTCTTT. This gives the protein CASSFEGGRVTEAFF.

This clone was seen a handful of times. The gene calls are TRBV7-3 and TRBJ2-1; D gene unclear. The CDR3 loop spans 16 amino acids. Trimming shortened V by 5 bases and J by 8 bases, and 22 bases separated the two germline ends. Germline-derived CDR1 and CDR2 are SGHTA and FQGTGA. The DNA of the CDR3 is TGTGCCAGCAGCACCTTTAGCAGGCCAAGACCGGATGAGCAGTTCTTC. Protein sequence: CASSTFSRPRPDEQFF. The full variable domain, with the rest looked up from reference TRBV7-3 and TRBJ2-1, is GAGVSQTPSNKVTEKGKYVELRCDPISGHTALYWYRQSLGQGPEFLIYFQGTGAADDSGLPNDRFFAVRPEGSVSTLKIQRTERGDSAVYLCASSTFSRPRPDEQFFGPGTRLTVL.

This clone is a singleton in its sample. This chain connects TRBV29-1 to TRBJ2-1, with 8 bases aligning to TRBD2. Germline CDR1 reads SQVTM; CDR2 reads ANQGSEA. This CDR3 is built from 15 residues. After removal of 7 bases from V and 9 bases from J, the junction contained 17 bases not matched to a gene. The CDR3 nucleotides read TGCAGCGCGAAACATTCGGGGGGGGGCCTCCTTGAGCAGTTCTTC. Translated: CSAKHSGGGLLEQFF.